The clone carrying this TCR beta chain showed up just once. This sample is drawn from a study of blood T cell repertoires in COVID-19. Per the germline V gene, CDR1 is SGHDN and CDR2 is FVKESK. The CDR3 is 15 residues long. V lost 6 bases to trimming and J lost 5 bases; unmatched junction nucleotides: 4. Original data processing: Reference gene primer amplification in the assay estimated nucleated cell counts. Libraries were prepared by immunoSEQ multiplex PCR; TCRdb keeps only in-frame clonotypes and omits some of them. V and J calls and clone size are copied from that table; D and trimming were computed from the DNA. The table records approximately 150,000 clones, around 85% of them present only once.

This TCR derives from a man aged 60-69 years with active or convalescent COVID-19. The chain links TRBV14 to TRBJ2-2; 12 nucleotides align to TRBD1. Material: peripheral blood. CDR3 in DNA: TGTGCCAGCAGGGGGACAGGGGGCAAGACCGGGGAGCTGTTTTTT. Translating it yields CASRGTGGKTGELFF.